The clone carrying this T cell receptor beta chain was counted only a few times. Its matching antigen is unknown. This record comes from a study of cytomegalovirus exposure and HLA in healthy donors. All the people who gave samples were healthy bone marrow donors. The primer mix had 60 Vbeta and 13 Jbeta primers. Sequencing used immunoSEQ multiplex PCR; TCRdb keeps in-frame clones, though not all of them. Found here are 150,000 to 200,000 clones, around three quarters of them singletons; the top ten hold less than 2.5%. Overall study findings and caveats: Cytomegalovirus-associated TCR beta chains were listed, numbering some 170. Among immune exposure information, only CMV serostatus was available. A later analysis reportedly identified an Asian-associated ancestry cluster as carrying fewer N-insertions than the roughly 600-donor mean.

The clonotype was recovered from a woman aged 50 to 65 in good health and CMV-seronegative. Specimen: PBMCs.

The CDR3 sequence is CSAVAGVGEQFF. The CDR3, as DNA: TGCAGCGCCGTAGCGGGAGTGGGTGAGCAGTTCTTC. The chain employs TRBV29-1 and TRBJ2-1, with 9 nucleotides matching TRBD2. Losses at the gene ends were 7 bases for V and 9 bases for J; bases not matched to a gene: 7. Per germline, CDR1 SQVTM and CDR2 ANQGSEA. CDR3 size: 12 residues.